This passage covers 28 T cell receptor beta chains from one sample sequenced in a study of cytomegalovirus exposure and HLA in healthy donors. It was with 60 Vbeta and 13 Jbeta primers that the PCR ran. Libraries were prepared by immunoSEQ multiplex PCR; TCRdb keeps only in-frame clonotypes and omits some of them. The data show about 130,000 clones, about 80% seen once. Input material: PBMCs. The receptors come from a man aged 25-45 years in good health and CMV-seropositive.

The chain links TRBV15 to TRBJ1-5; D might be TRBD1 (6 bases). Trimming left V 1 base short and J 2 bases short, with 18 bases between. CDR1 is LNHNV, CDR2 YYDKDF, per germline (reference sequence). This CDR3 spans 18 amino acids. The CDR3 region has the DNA TGTGCCACCAGCAGAGGGACAGCCGCTTGGATAGGCAATCAGCCCCAGCATTTT. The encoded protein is CATSRGTAAWIGNQPQHF.

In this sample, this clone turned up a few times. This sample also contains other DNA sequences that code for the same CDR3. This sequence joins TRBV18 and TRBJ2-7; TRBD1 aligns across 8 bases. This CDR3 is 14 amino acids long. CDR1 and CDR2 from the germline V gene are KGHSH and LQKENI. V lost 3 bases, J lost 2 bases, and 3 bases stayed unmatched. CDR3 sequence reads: CASSPRQGTYEQYF. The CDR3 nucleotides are TGTGCCAGCTCACCTAGACAGGGGACCTACGAGCAGTACTTC.

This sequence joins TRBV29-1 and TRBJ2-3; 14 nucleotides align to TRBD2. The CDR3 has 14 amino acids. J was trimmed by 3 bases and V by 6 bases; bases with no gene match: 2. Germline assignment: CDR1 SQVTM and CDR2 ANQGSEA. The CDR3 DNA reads TGCAGCGTACGGACTAGCGGGAGGACAGATACGCAGTATTTT. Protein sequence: CSVRTSGRTDTQYF.

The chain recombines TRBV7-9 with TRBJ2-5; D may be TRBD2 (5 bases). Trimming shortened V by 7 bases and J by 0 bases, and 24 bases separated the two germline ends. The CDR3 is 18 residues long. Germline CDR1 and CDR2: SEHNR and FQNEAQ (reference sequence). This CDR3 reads CASNVLVGLEKYQETQYF. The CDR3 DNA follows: TGTGCCAGCAACGTATTGGTCGGACTCGAAAAGTACCAAGAGACCCAGTACTTC.

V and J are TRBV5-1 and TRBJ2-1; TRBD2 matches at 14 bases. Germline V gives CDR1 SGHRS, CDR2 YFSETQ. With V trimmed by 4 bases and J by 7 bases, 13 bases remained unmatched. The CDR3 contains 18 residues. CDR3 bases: TGCGCCAGCAGCGCCTCTGGACTAGCGGGGGGCTGGAGTAATGAGCAGTTCTTC. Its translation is CASSASGLAGGWSNEQFF.

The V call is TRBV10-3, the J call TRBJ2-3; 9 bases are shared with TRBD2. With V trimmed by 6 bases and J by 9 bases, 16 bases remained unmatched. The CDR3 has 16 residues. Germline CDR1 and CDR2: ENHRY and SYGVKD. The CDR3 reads CAISPGLASRTITQYF. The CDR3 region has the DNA TGTGCCATCAGCCCGGGACTAGCTTCTCGAACTATAACGCAGTATTTT.

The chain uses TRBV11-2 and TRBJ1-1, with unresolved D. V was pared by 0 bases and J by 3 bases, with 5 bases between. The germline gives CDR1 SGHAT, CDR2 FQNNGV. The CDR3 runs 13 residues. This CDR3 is CASSLDLDTEAFF. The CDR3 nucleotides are TGTGCCAGCAGCTTAGATCTCGACACTGAAGCTTTCTTT. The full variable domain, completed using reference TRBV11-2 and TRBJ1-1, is EAGVAQSPRYKIIEKRQSVAFWCNPISGHATLYWYQQILGQGPKLLIQFQNNGVVDDSQLPKDRFSAERLKGVDSTLKIQPAKLEDSAVYLCASSLDLDTEAFFGQGTRLTVV.

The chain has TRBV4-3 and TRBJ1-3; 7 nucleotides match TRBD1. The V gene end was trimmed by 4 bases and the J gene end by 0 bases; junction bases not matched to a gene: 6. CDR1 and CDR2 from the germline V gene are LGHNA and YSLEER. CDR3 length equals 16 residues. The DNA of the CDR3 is TGCGCCAGCAGCCTTGGGACAGCCGGCTCTGGAAACACCATATATTTT. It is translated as CASSLGTAGSGNTIYF.

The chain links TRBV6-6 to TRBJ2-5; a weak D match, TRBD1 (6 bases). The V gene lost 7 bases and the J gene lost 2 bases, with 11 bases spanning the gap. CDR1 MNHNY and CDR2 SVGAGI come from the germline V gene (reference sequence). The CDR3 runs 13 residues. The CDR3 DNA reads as TGTGCCAGCAATCCTACAGGGCAAGAGACCCAGTACTTC. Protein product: CASNPTGQETQYF.

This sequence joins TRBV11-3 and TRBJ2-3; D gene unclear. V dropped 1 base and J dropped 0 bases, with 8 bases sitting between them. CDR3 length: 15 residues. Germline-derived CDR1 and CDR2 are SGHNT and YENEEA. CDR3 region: CASSLGSRSTDTQYF. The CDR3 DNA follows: TGTGCCAGCAGCTTAGGTAGCCGGAGCACAGATACGCAGTATTTT.

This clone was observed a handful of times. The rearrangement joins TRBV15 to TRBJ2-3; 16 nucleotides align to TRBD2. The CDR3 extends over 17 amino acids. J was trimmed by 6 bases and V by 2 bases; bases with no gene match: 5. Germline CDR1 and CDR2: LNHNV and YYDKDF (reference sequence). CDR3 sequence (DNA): TGTGCCACCAGCAGAACGGGACTAGCGGGAGGGAGGGATACGCAGTATTTT. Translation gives CATSRTGLAGGRDTQYF.

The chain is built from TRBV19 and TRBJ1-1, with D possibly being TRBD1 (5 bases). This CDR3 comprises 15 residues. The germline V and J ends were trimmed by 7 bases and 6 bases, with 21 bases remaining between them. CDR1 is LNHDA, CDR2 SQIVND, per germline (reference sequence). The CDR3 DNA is TGTGCCAGTACCTCGGTGGAGGGGTGGAGGGCTGAAGCTTTCTTT. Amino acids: CASTSVEGWRAEAFF.

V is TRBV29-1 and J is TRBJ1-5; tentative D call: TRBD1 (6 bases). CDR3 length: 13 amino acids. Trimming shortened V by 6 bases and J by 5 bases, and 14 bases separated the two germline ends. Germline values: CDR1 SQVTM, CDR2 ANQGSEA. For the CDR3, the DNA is TGCAGCGTAACGACAGGCGCTTATCAGCCCCAGCATTTT. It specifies CSVTTGAYQPQHF.

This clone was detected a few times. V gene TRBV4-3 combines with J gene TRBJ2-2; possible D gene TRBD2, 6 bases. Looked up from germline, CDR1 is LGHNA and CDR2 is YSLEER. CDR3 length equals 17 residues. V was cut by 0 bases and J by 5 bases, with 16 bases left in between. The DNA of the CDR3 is TGCGCCAGCAGCCAAGATGTGGGGCGCGGGAAGACCGGGGAGCTGTTTTTT. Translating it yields CASSQDVGRGKTGELFF.

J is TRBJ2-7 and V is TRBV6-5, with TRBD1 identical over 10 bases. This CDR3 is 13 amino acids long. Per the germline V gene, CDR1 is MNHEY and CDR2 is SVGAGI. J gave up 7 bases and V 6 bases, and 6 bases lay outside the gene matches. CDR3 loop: CASSRQGAWEQYF. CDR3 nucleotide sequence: TGTGCCAGCAGCCGACAGGGGGCTTGGGAGCAGTACTTC.

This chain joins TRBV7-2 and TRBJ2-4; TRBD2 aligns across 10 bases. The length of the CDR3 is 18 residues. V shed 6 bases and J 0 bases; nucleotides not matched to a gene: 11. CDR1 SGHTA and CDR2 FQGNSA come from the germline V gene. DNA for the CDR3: TGTGCCAGCAGGTCCCCCAGCGGACTAGCGGTAGCCAAAAACATTCAGTACTTC. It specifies CASRSPSGLAVAKNIQYF.

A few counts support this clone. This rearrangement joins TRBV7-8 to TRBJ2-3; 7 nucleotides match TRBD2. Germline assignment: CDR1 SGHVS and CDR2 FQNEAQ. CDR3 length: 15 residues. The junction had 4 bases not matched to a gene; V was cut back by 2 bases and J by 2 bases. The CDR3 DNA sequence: TGTGCCAGCAGCTTAAGGGCGGGAGTCACAGATACGCAGTATTTT. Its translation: CASSLRAGVTDTQYF. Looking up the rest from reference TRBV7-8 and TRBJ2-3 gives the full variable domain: GAGVSQSPRYKVAKRGQDVALRCDPISGHVSLFWYQQALGQGPEFLTYFQNEAQLDKSGLPSDRFFAERPEGSVSTLKIQRTQQEDSAVYLCASSLRAGVTDTQYFGPGTRLTVL.

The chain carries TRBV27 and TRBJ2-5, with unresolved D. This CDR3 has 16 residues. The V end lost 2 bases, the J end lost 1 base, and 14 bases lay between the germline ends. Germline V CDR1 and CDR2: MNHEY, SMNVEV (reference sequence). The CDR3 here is CASSLTAWAAQETQYF. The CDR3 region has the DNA TGTGCCAGCAGTTTAACGGCTTGGGCAGCCCAAGAGACCCAGTACTTC.

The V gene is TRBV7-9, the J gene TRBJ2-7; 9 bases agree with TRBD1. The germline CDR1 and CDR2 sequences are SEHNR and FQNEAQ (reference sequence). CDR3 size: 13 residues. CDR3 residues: CATGTGNIYEQYF. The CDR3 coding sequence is TGTGCTACCGGGACAGGGAACATCTACGAGCAGTACTTC. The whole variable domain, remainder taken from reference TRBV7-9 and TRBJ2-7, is DTGVSQNPRHKITKRGQNVTFRCDPISEHNRLYWYRQTLGQGPEFLTYFQNEAQLEKSRLLSDRFSAERPKGSFSTLEIQRTEQGDSAMYLCATGTGNIYEQYFGPGTRLTVT.

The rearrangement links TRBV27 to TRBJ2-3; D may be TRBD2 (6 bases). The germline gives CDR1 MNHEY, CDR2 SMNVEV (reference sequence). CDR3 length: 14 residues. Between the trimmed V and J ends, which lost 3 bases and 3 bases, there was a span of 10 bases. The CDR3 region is CASSFGTLTDTQYF. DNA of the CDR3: TGTGCCAGCAGTTTCGGGACTTTAACAGATACGCAGTATTTT.

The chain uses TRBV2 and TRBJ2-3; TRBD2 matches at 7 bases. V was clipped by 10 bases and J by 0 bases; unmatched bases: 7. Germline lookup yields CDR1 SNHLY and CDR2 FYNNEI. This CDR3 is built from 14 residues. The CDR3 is CAILAADSTDTQYF. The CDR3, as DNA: TGTGCCATCCTAGCGGCTGATAGCACAGATACGCAGTATTTT.

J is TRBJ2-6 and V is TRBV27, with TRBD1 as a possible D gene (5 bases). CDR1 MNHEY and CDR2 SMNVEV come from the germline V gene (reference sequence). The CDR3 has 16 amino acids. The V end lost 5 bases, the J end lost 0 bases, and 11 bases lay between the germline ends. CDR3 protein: CASSPRAPSGANVLTF. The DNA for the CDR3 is TGTGCCAGCAGTCCCAGGGCCCCCTCTGGGGCCAACGTCCTGACTTTC.

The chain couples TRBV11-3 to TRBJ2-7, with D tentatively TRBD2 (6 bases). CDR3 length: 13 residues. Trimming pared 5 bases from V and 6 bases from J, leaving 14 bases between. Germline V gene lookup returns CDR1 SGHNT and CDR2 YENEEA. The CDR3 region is CASSQKAGLEQYF. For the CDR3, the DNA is TGTGCCAGCAGCCAAAAGGCGGGGCTCGAGCAGTACTTC.

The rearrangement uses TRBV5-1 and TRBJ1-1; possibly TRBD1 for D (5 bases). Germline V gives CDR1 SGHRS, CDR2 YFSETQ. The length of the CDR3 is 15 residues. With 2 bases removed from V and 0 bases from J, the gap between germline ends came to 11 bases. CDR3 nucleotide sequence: TGCGCCAGCAGCTTAGATAAGGGGTTGAACACTGAAGCTTTCTTT. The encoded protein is CASSLDKGLNTEAFF.

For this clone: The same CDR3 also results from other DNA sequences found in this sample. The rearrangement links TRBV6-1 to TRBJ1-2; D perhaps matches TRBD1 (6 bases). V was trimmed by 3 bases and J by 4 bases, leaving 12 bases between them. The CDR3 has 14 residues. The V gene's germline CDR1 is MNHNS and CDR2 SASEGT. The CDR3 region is CASSEILQGYGYTF. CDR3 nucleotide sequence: TGTGCCAGCAGTGAGATCTTACAGGGCTATGGCTACACCTTC.

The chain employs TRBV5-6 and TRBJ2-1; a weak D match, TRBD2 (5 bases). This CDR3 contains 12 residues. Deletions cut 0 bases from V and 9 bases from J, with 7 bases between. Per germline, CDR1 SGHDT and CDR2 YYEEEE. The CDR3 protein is CASSLGRGEQFF. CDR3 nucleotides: TGTGCCAGCAGCTTGGGCCGGGGTGAGCAGTTCTTC.

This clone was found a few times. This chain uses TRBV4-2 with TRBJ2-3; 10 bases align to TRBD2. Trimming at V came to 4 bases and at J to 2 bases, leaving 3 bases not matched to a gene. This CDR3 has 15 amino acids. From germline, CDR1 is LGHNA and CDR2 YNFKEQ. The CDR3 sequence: CASSPGLADTDTQYF. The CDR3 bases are TGTGCCAGCAGCCCCGGACTAGCGGACACAGATACGCAGTATTTT.

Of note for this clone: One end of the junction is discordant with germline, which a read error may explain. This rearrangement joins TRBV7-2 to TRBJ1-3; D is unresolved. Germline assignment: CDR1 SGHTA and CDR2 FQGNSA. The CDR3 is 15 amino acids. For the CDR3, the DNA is TGTGCCAGCAGCGTAGCGGTCGGAGCTGGAAACACCATATATTTT. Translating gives CASSVAVGAGNTIYF.